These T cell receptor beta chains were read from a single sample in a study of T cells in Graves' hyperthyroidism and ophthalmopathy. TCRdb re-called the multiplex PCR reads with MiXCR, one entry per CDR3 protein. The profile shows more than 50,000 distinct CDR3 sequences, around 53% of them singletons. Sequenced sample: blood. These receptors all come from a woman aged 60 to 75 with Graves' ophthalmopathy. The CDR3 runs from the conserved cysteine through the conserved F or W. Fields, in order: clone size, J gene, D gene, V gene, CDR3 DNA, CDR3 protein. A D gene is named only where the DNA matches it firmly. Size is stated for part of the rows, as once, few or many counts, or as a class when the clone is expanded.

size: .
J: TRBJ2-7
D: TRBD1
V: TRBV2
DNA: TGTGCCAGCAGCGGGACAGGGTTAAGCTCCTACGAGCAGTACTTC
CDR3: CASSGTGLSSYEQYF

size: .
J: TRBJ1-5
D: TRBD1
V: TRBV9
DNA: TGTGCCAGCAGCGTAGGGCAGGGGGCAGGTCAGCCCCAGCATTTT
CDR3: CASSVGQGAGQPQHF

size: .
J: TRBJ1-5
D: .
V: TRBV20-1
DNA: TGCAGTGCTAGAGGGTTGGGAGAAATCAATGAGCATTTT
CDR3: CSARGLGEINEHF

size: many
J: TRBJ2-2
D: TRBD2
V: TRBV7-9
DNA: TGTGCCAGCAGATGGGAAGTCGGTAGCGGGGGCTTCACCGGGGAGCTGTTTTTT
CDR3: CASRWEVGSGGFTGELFF

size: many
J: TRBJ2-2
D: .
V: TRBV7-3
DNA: TGTGCCACCACCCCCTCCGGGGGTGGGGAGCTGTTTTTT
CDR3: CATTPSGGGELFF

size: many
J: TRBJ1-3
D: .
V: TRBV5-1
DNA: TGCGCCAGCAGCTTAGCACTGAGCTCTGGAAACACCATATATTTT
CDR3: CASSLALSSGNTIYF

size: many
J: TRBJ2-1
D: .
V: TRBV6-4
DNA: TGTGCCAGCAGTGACTCGGAGGATTCCTCCTACAATGAGCAGTTCTTC
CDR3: CASSDSEDSSYNEQFF

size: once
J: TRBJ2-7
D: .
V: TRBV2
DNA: TGTGCCAGCAGAGGAGAGGAGGGAGGCTCCTACGAGCAGTACTTC
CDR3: CASRGEEGGSYEQYF

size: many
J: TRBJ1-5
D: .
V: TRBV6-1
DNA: TGTGCCAGCAGTGAAATCGGGGTAGGCAATCAGCCCCAGCATTTT
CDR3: CASSEIGVGNQPQHF

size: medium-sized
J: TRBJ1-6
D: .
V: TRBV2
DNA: TGTGCCAGCAGTGAAGAGGTCCCCAGGAATTCACCCCTCCACTTT
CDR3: CASSEEVPRNSPLHF

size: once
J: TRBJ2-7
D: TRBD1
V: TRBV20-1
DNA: TGCAGTGCCAGCGGCAGGGACAGAACCTACGAGCAGTACTTC
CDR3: CSASGRDRTYEQYF

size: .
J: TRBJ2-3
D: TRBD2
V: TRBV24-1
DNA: TGTGCCACCAGTGCCAAACTAGCGGGAGCGGCAGATACGCAGTATTTT
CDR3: CATSAKLAGAADTQYF

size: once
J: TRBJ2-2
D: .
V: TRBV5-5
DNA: TGTGCCAGCAGCTTAACTAGTGGGAGCAACGGGGAACTGTTTTTT
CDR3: CASSLTSGSNGELFF

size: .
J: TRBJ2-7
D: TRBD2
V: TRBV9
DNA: TGTGCCAGCAGCGGGGGGCCGGGACTAGCGGGGGGGCCTCGCTCCTACGAGCAGTACTTC
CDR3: CASSGGPGLAGGPRSYEQYF

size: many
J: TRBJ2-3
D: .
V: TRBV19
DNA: TGTGCCAGTAGTATTGGGCGCACAGATACGCAGTATTTT
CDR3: CASSIGRTDTQYF

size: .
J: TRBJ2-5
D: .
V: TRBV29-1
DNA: TGCAGCGTAGCCACAGGGGAGGGAGAGACCCAGTACTTC
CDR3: CSVATGEGETQYF

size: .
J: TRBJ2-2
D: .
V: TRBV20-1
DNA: TGCAGTGCTGGTGGGGGATTGGTCACCGGGGAGCTGTTTTTT
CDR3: CSAGGGLVTGELFF

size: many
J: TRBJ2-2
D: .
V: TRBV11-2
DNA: TGTGCCAGCAGCTTAGATCTATCGGGGGGCCGGTATTTCGGGCCCGGGGAGCTGTTTTTT
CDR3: CASSLDLSGGRYFGPGELFF

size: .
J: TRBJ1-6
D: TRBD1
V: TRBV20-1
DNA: TGCAGTGCCAACACAGGGGCTGCCTATAATTCACCCCTCCACTTT
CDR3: CSANTGAAYNSPLHF

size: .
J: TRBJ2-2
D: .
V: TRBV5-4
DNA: TGTGCCAGCAGCCAAGAGCTGGTGGGGAACACCGGGGAGCTGTTTTTT
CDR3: CASSQELVGNTGELFF

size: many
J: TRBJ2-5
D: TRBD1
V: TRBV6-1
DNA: TGTGCCACCCAAGACAGGGTTTACCAAGAGACCCAGTACTTC
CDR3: CATQDRVYQETQYF

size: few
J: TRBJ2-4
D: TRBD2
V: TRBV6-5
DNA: TGTGCCAGCAGTTACTCGGGGGGGGACGGTAAAAACATTCAGTACTTC
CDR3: CASSYSGGDGKNIQYF

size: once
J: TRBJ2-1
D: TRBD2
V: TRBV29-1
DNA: TGCAGCGTTGACGGAGGTAGCGGGAGGGCCTACAATGAGCAGTTCTTC
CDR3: CSVDGGSGRAYNEQFF

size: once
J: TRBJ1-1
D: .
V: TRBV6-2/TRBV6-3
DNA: TGTGCCAGCAGCCGATCGATGGGGAACACTGAAGCTTTCTTT
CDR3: CASSRSMGNTEAFF

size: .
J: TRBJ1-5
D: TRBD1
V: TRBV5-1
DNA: TGCGCCAGCAGCTTGGAGGCAGGGGGAAATGAGCCCCAGCATTTT
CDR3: CASSLEAGGNEPQHF

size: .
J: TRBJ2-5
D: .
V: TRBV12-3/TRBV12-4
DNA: TGTGCCAGCAGTTCAGTCCTGTTGACAGGGGAGGGAGAGACCCAGTACTTC
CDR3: CASSSVLLTGEGETQYF

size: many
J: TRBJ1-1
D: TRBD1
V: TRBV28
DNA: TGTGCCAGCAGACCTTCCCCCGGGACAGGGGGCAAGTACACTGAAGCTTTCTTT
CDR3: CASRPSPGTGGKYTEAFF

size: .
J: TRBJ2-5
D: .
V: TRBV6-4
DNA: TGTGCCAGCAGTGACGGACAGAAGGGTGGGACCCAGTACTTC
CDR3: CASSDGQKGGTQYF

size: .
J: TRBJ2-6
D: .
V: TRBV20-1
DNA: TGCAGTGCTAGGTCAGGGAGGACCTCTGGGGCCAACGTCCTGACTTTC
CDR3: CSARSGRTSGANVLTF

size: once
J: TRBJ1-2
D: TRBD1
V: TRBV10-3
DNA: TGTGCCATCACTGCACAGGGGAACTATGGCTACACCTTC
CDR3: CAITAQGNYGYTF

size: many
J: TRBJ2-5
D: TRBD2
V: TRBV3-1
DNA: TGTGCCAGCAGCCCGACGGGGGGGCGACAAGAGACCCAGTACTTC
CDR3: CASSPTGGRQETQYF

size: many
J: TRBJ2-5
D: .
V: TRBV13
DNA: TGTGCCAGCAGCCCGAGCGGGCGGGGACAAGAGACCCAGTACTTC
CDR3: CASSPSGRGQETQYF

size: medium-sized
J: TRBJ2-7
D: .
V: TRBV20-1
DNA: TGCAGTGGTACTGACAAGACCTACGAGCAGTACTTC
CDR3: CSGTDKTYEQYF

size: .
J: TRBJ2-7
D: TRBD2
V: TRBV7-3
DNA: TGTGCCAGCAGCCGGGGGACTAGCGGGGGAGTCTACGAGCAGTACTTC
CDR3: CASSRGTSGGVYEQYF

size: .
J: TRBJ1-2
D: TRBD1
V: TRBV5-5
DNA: TGCGCCAGCAGCTTGACAGGGCTAGCTAACTATGGCTACACCTTC
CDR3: CASSLTGLANYGYTF

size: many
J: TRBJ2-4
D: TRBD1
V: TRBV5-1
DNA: TGCGCCAGCAAGCCGGGACAGGTGATTCTAGCCAAAAACATTCAGTACTTC
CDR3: CASKPGQVILAKNIQYF

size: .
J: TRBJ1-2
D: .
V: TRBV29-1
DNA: TGCAGCGTTGGCCAGATCTATGGCTACACCTTC
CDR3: CSVGQIYGYTF

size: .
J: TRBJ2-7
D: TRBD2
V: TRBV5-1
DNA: TGCGCCAGCAGCTTGGCGATAGCGGGCCCTAGCTCCTACGAGCAGTACTTC
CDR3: CASSLAIAGPSSYEQYF